These 10 T cell receptor beta chains originate from one sample sequenced in a study of identifying expanded T cells in peripheral blood. Repertoires were generated with immunoSEQ multiplex PCR, while TCRdb's copy carries only in-frame clones and drops some. Of under 100,000 clones in the sample, approximately 85% were seen once. The specimen sequenced was blood. The receptors shown here come from a person between 18 and 75 years old in good health.

This chain links TRBV5-1 with TRBJ2-7; 11 nucleotides agree with TRBD2. Per germline, CDR1 SGHRS and CDR2 YFSETQ. V was pared by 0 bases and J by 0 bases, with 5 bases of the junction left unmatched. The CDR3 length is 17 residues. The CDR3 is CASSLGLAGLTSYEQYF. DNA for the CDR3: TGCGCCAGCAGCTTGGGACTAGCGGGGCTTACCTCCTACGAGCAGTACTTC.

The chain's CDR3 is CASSLTSAIGNRFF. The DNA for the CDR3 is TGTGCCAGCAGTCTCACTAGCGCTATTGGGAATCGGTTCTTC. The chain employs TRBV27 and TRBJ2-1; TRBD2 agrees at 7 bases. The CDR3 totals 14 residues. With 5 bases clipped from V and 15 bases from J, the junction kept 16 bases outside the gene matches. Germline CDR1 MNHEY, CDR2 SMNVEV (reference sequence).

This clone was counted only a few times. The rearrangement links TRBV27 to TRBJ1-2; D may be TRBD1 (5 bases). Germline V gene sequence: CDR1 MNHEY, CDR2 SMNVEV (reference sequence). Trimming took 5 bases from V and 5 from J, leaving 12 bases between them. The CDR3 is made up of 13 amino acids. Here the CDR3 reads CASSPLGHYGYTF. The CDR3 coding sequence is TGTGCCAGCAGTCCGCTAGGACATTATGGCTACACCTTC.

This chain connects TRBV27 to TRBJ2-4; 7 bases map to TRBD1. This CDR3 spans 16 amino acids. Germline loops: CDR1 MNHEY, CDR2 SMNVEV (reference sequence). The junction had 8 bases not matched to a gene; V was cut back by 5 bases and J by 1 base. The CDR3 loop reads CASSLTGSSAKNIQYF. CDR3 coding DNA: TGTGCCAGCAGTCTGACAGGGAGTTCGGCCAAAAACATTCAGTACTTC.

This chain connects TRBV5-1 to TRBJ2-1; the D is unclear. The V gene lost 2 bases and the J gene lost 0 bases, with 15 bases spanning the gap. Germline CDR1 SGHRS, CDR2 YFSETQ. The CDR3 length is 17 residues. DNA of the CDR3: TGCGCCAGCAGCTTAAAGGTGGGCGTGGACTCCTACAATGAGCAGTTCTTC. Protein sequence: CASSLKVGVDSYNEQFF.

The chain has TRBV6-1 and TRBJ1-5; D is unclear. The CDR3 is 14 amino acids. Germline V gene sequence: CDR1 MNHNS, CDR2 SASEGT. Trimming took off 5 bases at V and 3 bases at J, with 11 bases between the two ends. Here the CDR3 reads CASSPGPNNQPQHF. The CDR3 nucleotides are TGTGCCAGCAGTCCAGGACCGAACAATCAGCCCCAGCATTTT.

Notes on this clone: The junction departs from the called germline gene at one end, perhaps through a read error. The V call is TRBV6-5, the J call TRBJ2-7; D might be TRBD1 (6 bases). Germline CDR1 is MNHEY and CDR2 is SVGAGI. The CDR3 totals 13 residues. The CDR3 reads CASRPLHRATQDF. The DNA of the CDR3 is TGTGCCAGCAGGCCCTTACACAGGGCAACTCAAGACTTC.

The V gene is TRBV6-5, the J gene TRBJ2-7, with D possibly matching TRBD2 (5 bases). The CDR3 runs to 16 residues. Germline-derived CDR1 and CDR2 are MNHEY and SVGAGI. Trimming shortened V by 0 bases and J by 2 bases, and 14 bases separated the two germline ends. The CDR3 region has the DNA TGTGCCAGCAGTTACTCGAAAGCTAGCCCAACCTACGAGCAGTACTTC. Protein sequence: CASSYSKASPTYEQYF.

The rearrangement links TRBV6-5 to TRBJ1-1; D ambiguous. CDR1 MNHEY and CDR2 SVGAGI come from the germline V gene. The CDR3 extends over 14 amino acids. V lost 5 bases, J lost 1 base, and 11 bases lay in between. Here the CDR3 DNA reads TGTGCCAGCAGTCTACTGGTTAAGAACACTGAAGCTTTCTTT. Its protein product is CASSLLVKNTEAFF.

The chain joins TRBV14 to TRBJ2-1; D possibly matches TRBD1 or TRBD2 (5 bases each). In germline, CDR1 is SGHDN, CDR2 FVKESK. The ends were cut back, 5 bases at V and 2 bases at J, with 13 bases in the middle. This CDR3 region has 15 residues. This chain's CDR3 is CASSSKRGAYNEQFF. CDR3 sequence (DNA): TGTGCCAGCAGCTCTAAGAGGGGAGCCTACAATGAGCAGTTCTTC.